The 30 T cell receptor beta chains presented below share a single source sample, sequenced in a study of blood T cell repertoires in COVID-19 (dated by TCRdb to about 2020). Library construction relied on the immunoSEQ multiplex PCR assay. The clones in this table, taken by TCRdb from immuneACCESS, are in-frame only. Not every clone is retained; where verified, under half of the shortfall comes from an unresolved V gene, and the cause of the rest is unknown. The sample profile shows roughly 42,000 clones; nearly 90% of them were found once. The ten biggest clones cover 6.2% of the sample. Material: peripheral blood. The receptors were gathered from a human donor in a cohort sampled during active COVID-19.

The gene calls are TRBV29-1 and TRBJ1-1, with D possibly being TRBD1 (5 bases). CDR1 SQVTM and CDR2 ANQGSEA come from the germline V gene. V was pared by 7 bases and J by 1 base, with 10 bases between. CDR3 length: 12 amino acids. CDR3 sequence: CSARQTNTEAFF. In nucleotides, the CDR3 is TGCAGCGCCAGACAGACGAACACTGAAGCTTTCTTT.

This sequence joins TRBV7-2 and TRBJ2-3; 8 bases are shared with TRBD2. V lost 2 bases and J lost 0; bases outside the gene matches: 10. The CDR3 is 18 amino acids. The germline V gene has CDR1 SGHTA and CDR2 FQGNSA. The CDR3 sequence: CASSLPRTGGASTDTQYF. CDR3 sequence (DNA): TGTGCCAGCAGCTTACCCAGGACCGGGGGGGCTAGCACAGATACGCAGTATTTT.

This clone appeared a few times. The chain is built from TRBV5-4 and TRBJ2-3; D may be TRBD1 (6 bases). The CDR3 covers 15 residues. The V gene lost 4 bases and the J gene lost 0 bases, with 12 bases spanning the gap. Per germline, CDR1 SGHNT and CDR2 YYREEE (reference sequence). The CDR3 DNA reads TGTGCCAGCAGCGGAAGACAGGACAGCACAGATACGCAGTATTTT. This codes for CASSGRQDSTDTQYF.

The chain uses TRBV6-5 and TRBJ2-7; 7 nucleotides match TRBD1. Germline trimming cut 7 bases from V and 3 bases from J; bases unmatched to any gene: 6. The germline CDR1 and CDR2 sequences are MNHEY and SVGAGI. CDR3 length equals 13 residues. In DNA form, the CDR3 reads TGTGCCAGCAACGGACAGGCGTTCTACGAGCAGTACTTC. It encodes CASNGQAFYEQYF.

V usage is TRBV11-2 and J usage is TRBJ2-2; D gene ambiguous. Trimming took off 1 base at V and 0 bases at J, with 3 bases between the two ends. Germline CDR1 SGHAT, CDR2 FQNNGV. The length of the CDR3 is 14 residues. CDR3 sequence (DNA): TGTGCCAGCAGCTTAGTAACGAACACCGGGGAGCTGTTTTTT. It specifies CASSLVTNTGELFF.

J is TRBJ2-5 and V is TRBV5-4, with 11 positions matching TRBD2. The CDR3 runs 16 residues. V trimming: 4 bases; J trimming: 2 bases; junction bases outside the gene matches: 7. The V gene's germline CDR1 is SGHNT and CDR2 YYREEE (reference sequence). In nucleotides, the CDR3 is TGTGCCAGCAGCCCCGGGGCTAGCGGGGGGCAAGAGACCCAGTACTTC. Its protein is CASSPGASGGQETQYF.

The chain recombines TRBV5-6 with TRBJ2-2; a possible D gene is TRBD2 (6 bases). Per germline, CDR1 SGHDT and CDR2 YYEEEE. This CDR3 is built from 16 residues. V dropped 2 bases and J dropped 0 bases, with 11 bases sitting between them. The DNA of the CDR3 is TGTGCCAGCAGCTTCTTAGCGGCTTCGAACACCGGGGAGCTGTTTTTT. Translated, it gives CASSFLAASNTGELFF.

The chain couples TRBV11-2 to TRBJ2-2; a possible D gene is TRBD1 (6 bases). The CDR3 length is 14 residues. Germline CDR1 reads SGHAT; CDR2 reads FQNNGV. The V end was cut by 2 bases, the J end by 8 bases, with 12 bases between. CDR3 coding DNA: TGTGCCAGCAGCTTACGTCCAGGGGATGGGGAGCTGTTTTTT. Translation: CASSLRPGDGELFF.

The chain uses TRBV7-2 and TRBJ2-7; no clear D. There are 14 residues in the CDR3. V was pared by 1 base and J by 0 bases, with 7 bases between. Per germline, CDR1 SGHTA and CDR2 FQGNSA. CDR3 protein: CASSLERSSYEQYF. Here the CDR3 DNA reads TGTGCCAGCAGCTTAGAGAGGAGCTCCTACGAGCAGTACTTC.

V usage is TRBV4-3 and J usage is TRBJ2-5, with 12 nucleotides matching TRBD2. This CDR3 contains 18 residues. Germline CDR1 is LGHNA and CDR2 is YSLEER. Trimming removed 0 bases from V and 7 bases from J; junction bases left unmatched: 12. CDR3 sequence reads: CASSQDSSSGGAGGTQYF. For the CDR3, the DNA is TGCGCCAGCAGCCAAGATAGCTCTAGCGGGGGGGCCGGGGGGACCCAGTACTTC.

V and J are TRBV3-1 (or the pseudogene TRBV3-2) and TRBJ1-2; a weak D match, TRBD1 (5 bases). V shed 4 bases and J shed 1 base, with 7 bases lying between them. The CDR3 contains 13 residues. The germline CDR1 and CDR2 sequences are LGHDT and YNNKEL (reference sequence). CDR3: CASSPDSNYGYTF. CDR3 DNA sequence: TGTGCCAGCAGCCCTGACAGTAACTATGGCTACACCTTC.

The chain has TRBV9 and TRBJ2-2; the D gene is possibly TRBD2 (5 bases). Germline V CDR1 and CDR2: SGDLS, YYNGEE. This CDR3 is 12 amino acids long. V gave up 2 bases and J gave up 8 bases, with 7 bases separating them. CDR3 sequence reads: CASSVGVGELFF. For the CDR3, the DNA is TGTGCCAGCAGCGTCGGGGTAGGGGAGCTGTTTTTT.

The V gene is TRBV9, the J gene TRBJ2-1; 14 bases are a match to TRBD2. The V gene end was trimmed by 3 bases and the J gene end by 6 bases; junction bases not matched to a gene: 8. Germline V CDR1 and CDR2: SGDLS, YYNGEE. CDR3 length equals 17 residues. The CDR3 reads CASSALGGLAGANEQFF. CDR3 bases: TGTGCCAGCAGCGCCCTTGGGGGACTAGCGGGAGCCAATGAGCAGTTCTTC. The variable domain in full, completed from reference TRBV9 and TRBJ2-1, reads DSGVTQTPKHLITATGQRVTLRCSPRSGDLSVYWYQQSLDQGLQFLIQYYNGEERAKGNILERFSAQQFPDLHSELNLSSLELGDSALYFCASSALGGLAGANEQFFGPGTRLTVL.

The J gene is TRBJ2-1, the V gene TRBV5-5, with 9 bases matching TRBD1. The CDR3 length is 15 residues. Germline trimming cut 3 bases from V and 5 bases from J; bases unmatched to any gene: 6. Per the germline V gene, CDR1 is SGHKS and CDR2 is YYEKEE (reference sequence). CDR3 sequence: CASSYRDRVNNEQFF. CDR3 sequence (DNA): TGTGCCAGCAGCTACCGGGACAGGGTTAACAATGAGCAGTTCTTC. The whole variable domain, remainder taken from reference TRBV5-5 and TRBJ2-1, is DAGVTQSPTHLIKTRGQQVTLRCSPISGHKSVSWYQQVLGQGPQFIFQYYEKEERGRGNFPDRFSARQFPNYSSELNVNALLLGDSALYLCASSYRDRVNNEQFFGPGTRLTVL.

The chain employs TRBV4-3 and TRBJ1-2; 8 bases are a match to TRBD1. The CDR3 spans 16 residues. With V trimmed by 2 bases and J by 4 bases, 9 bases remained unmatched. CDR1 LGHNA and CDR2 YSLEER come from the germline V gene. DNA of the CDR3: TGCGCCAGCAGCCAAAACTTACAGGGGGGTAGCTATGGCTACACCTTC. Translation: CASSQNLQGGSYGYTF.

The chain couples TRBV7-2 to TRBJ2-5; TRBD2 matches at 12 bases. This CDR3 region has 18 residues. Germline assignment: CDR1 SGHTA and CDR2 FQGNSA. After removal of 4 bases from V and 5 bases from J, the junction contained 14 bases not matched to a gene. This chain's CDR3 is CASSSRSLLAGGEETQYF. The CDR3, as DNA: TGTGCCAGCAGCTCACGTAGCCTACTAGCGGGGGGAGAGGAGACCCAGTACTTC. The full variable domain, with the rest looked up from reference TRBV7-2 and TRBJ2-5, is GAGVSQSPSNKVTEKGKDVELRCDPISGHTALYWYRQSLGQGLEFLIYFQGNSAPDKSGLPSDRFSAERTGGSVSTLTIQRTQQEDSAVYLCASSSRSLLAGGEETQYFGPGTRLLVL.

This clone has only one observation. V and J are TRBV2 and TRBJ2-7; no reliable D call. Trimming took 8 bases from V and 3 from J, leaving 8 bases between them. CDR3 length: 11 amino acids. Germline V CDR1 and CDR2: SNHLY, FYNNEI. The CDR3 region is CASSGHYEQYF. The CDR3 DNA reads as TGTGCCAGCTCCGGTCACTACGAGCAGTACTTC.

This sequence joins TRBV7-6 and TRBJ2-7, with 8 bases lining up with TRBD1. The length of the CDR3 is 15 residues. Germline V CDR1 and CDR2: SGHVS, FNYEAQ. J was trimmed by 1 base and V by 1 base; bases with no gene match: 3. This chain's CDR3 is CASSLGTGTSYEQYF. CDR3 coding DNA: TGTGCCAGCAGCTTAGGGACAGGGACATCCTACGAGCAGTACTTC.

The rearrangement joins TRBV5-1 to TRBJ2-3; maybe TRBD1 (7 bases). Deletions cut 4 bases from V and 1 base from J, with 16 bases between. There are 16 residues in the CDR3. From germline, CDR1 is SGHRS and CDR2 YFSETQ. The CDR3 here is CASSPGGSGRTDTQYF. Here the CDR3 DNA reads TGCGCCAGCAGCCCAGGGGGTAGCGGTCGCACAGATACGCAGTATTTT. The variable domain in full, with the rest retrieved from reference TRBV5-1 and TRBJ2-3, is KAGVTQTPRYLIKTRGQQVTLSCSPISGHRSVSWYQQTPGQGLQFLFEYFSETQRNKGNFPGRFSGRQFSNSRSEMNVSTLELGDSALYLCASSPGGSGRTDTQYFGPGTRLTVL.

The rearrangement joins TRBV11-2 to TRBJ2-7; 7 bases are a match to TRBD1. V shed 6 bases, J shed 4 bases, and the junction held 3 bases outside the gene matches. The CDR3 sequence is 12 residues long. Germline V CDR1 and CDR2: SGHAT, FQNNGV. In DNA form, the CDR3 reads TGTGCCAGCAGGAGACAGGGATACGAGCAGTACTTC. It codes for CASRRQGYEQYF.

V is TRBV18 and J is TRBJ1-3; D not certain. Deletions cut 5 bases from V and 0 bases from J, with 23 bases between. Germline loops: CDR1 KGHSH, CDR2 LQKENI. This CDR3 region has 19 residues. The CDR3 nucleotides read TGTGCCAGCTCAGGAAGGCCCCCGAGGGCCCCACTCTCTGGAAACACCATATATTTT. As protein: CASSGRPPRAPLSGNTIYF.

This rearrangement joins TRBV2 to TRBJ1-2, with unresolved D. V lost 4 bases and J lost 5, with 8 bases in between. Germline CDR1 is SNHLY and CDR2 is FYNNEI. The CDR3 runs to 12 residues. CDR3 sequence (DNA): TGTGCCAGCAGTGTGGAGGAGTATGGCTACACCTTC. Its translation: CASSVEEYGYTF.

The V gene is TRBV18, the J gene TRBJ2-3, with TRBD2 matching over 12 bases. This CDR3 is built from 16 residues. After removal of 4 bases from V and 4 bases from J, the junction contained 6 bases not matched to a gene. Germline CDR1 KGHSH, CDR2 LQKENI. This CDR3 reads CASSQGLAGTADTQYF. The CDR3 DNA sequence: TGTGCCAGCTCACAAGGACTAGCGGGGACCGCAGATACGCAGTATTTT.

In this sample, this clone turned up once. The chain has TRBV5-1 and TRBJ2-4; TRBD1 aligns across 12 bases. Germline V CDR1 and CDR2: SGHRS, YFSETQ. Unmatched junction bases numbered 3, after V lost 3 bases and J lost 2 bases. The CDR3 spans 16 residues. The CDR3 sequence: CASSSGTGGPKNIQYF. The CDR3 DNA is TGCGCCAGCAGCTCCGGGACAGGGGGCCCCAAAAACATTCAGTACTTC.

The CDR3 region is CVGGANYGYTF. Here the CDR3 DNA reads TGTGTGGGAGGGGCGAACTATGGCTACACCTTC. V is TRBV19 and J is TRBJ1-2; tentatively, D is TRBD1 (5 bases). Germline V lookup: CDR1 LNHDA, CDR2 SQIVND (reference sequence). CDR3 length: 11 amino acids.

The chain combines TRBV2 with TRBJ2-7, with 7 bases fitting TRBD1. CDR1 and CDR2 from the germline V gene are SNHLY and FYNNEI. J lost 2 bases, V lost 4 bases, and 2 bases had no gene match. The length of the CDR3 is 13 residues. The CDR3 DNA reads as TGTGCCAGCAGTGTGGGACAGCCCTACGAGCAGTACTTC. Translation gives CASSVGQPYEQYF. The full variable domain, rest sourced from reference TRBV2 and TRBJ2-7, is EPEVTQTPSHQVTQMGQEVILRCVPISNHLYFYWYRQILGQKVEFLVSFYNNEISEKSEIFDDQFSVERPDGSNFTLKIRSTKLEDSAMYFCASSVGQPYEQYFGPGTRLTVT.

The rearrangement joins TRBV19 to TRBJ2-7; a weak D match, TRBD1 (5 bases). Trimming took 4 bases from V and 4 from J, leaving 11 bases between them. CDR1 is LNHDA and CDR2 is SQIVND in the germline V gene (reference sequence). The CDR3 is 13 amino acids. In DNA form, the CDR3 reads TGTGCCAGTAGTAATGGAAGGGGTTACGAGCAGTACTTC. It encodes CASSNGRGYEQYF.

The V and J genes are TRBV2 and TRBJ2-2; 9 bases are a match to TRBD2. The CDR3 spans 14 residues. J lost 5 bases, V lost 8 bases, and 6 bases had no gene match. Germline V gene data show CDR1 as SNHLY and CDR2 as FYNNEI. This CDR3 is CASFLAGKTGELFF. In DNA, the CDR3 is TGTGCCAGCTTTCTAGCGGGAAAGACCGGGGAGCTGTTTTTT.

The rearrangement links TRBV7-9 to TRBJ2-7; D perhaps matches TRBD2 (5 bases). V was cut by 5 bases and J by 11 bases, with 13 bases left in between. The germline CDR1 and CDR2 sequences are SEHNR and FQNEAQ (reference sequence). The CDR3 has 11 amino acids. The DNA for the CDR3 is TGTGCCAGCAGCCTGGGCGGGTACGAGTACTTC. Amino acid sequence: CASSLGGYEYF.

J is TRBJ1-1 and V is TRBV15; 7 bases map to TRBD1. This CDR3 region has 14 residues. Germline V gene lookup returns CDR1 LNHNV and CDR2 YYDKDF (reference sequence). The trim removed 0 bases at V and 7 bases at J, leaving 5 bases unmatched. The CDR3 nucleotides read TGTGCCACCAGCAGAGAAGGGGGCGCATATGAAGCTTTCTTT. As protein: CATSREGGAYEAFF.